This T cell receptor (beta chain) is drawn from a study of CD8 T cells in ankylosing spondylitis. Study findings and constraints: Several of the motif variants were reported before in synovial fluid and blood from reactive arthritis. Seven or eight highly homologous variants formed a TCR beta motif that appeared characteristic of ankylosing spondylitis blood. In peripheral blood, disease-linked CD8+ clones occurred at relatively low frequencies. Significantly higher representation of disease-linked clones was reported for matched ankylosing spondylitis synovial fluid.

This clonotype was recorded a few times. No antigen is known for it. V lost 6 bases, J lost 2 bases, and 10 bases stayed unmatched. There are 15 residues in the CDR3. Quantitative molecular-barcoded 5'-RACE generated the TCR beta libraries. TCRdb used MiXCR to reprocess the 5' RACE reads, holding one entry per CDR3 protein. This table holds fewer than 400,000 distinct CDR3 sequences, about a fifth found once. J is TRBJ2-7 and V is TRBV12-3 or TRBV12-4, with 7 bases fitting TRBD1. The TCR comes from a male donor with ankylosing spondylitis. Sequencing used blood, either unsorted or a sorted T cell fraction (not recorded which). Written as DNA, the CDR3 is TGTGCCAGCAGCCCAGGGGGAAGCGCGGCCTACGAGCAGTACTTC. Protein product: CASSPGGSAAYEQYF.